The rows below give T cell receptor beta chains drawn from one sample of a study of T cell responses to AZD1222 COVID-19 vaccine. Profiling relied on immunoSEQ multiplex PCR, and the TCRdb table lists in-frame clones only, not all of them. Here the sample spans approximately 150,000 clones, more than 85% being singletons. The specimen comprised peripheral blood, sampled on day 0 of AZD1222 vaccination. The origin of the receptors is an adult in good health. Both conserved end residues are part of each CDR3. A D gene is named only where the DNA matches it firmly. Rows may omit the clone size; those that give it use once, few, many or a size class.

TRBV5-5	TRBJ1-2	NA	once	14	CASSLVTDLHGYTF	TGTGCCAGCAGCTTGGTCACCGACTTGCATGGCTACACCTTC
TRBV5-1	TRBJ2-2	NA	NA	16	CASSPMGSVGTGELFF	TGCGCCAGCAGCCCGATGGGGAGCGTCGGCACCGGGGAGCTGTTTTTT
TRBV6-5	TRBJ2-7	NA	NA	13	CASSYSLGGEQYF	TGTGCCAGCAGTTACTCATTGGGTGGCGAGCAGTACTTC
TRBV3-1/TRBV3-2	TRBJ1-3	NA	NA	17	CASSQDLRGLIEDTIYF	TGTGCCAGCAGCCAAGATCTTAGGGGTCTAATAGAGGACACCATATATTTT
TRBV2	TRBJ2-5	NA	once	14	CAGSAGVYQETQYF	TGTGCCGGATCCGCTGGGGTATACCAAGAGACCCAGTACTTC
TRBV29-1	TRBJ1-4	TRBD1	NA	13	CSGRQGPNEKLFF	TGCAGCGGACGACAGGGACCTAATGAAAAACTGTTTTTT
TRBV6-2/TRBV6-3	TRBJ1-5	NA	NA	16	CASSNFRAPGNQPQHF	TGTGCCAGCAGTAACTTCAGGGCCCCGGGCAATCAGCCCCAGCATTTT
TRBV3-1/TRBV3-2	TRBJ1-4	NA	NA	15	CASSPRRATNEKLFF	TGTGCCAGCAGCCCTAGACGGGCAACTAATGAAAAACTGTTTTTT
TRBV28	TRBJ1-2	NA	NA	13	CASSPAGNYGYTF	TGTGCCAGCAGCCCCGCAGGGAACTATGGCTACACCTTC
TRBV5-1	TRBJ2-7	NA	NA	14	CASRSGTALGEQYF	TGCGCCAGCAGATCCGGGACGGCATTGGGCGAGCAGTACTTC
TRBV7-2	TRBJ1-1	NA	NA	14	CASSLEGMNTEAFF	TGTGCCAGCAGCTTAGAGGGGATGAACACTGAAGCTTTCTTT
TRBV2	TRBJ1-5	NA	NA	13	CASREGGDQPQHF	TGTGCCAGCAGGGAGGGGGGGGATCAGCCCCAGCATTTT
TRBV15	TRBJ2-5	NA	NA	16	CATSRDRVVTQETQYF	TGTGCCACCAGCAGAGATCGGGTAGTCACACAAGAGACCCAGTACTTC
TRBV11-3	TRBJ1-1	NA	NA	16	CASSLLDLGENTEAFF	TGTGCCAGCAGCTTACTCGACCTGGGTGAGAACACTGAAGCTTTCTTT
TRBV4-3	TRBJ1-1	TRBD1	NA	14	CASSQGDRDTEAFF	TGCGCCAGCAGCCAAGGGGACAGGGACACTGAAGCTTTCTTT
TRBV6-5	TRBJ2-5	NA	NA	12	CASSFAEETQYF	TGTGCCAGCAGTTTTGCGGAGGAGACCCAGTACTTC
TRBV19	TRBJ1-1	NA	NA	14	CASSLDRGRTEAFF	TGTGCCAGTAGTCTCGACCGGGGGAGAACTGAAGCTTTCTTT
TRBV6-5	TRBJ1-2	NA	NA	13	CASRISEVYGYTF	TGTGCCAGCAGGATTTCAGAGGTTTACGGCTACACCTTC
TRBV4-1	TRBJ1-2	NA	NA	14	CASSTSLGRGDYTF	TGCGCCAGCAGCACCTCACTGGGACGGGGAGACTACACCTTC
TRBV7-2	TRBJ2-1	TRBD2	once	16	CASSFTAGGKGNEQFF	TGTGCCAGCAGTTTTACGGCGGGGGGTAAGGGGAATGAGCAGTTCTTC
TRBV27	TRBJ2-7	NA	NA	13	CASSLRAGWEQYF	TGTGCCAGCAGCCTTCGGGCAGGGTGGGAGCAGTACTTC
TRBV5-4	TRBJ2-7	NA	NA	17	CASSFKVGGGAFHEQYF	TGTGCCAGCAGCTTTAAGGTTGGAGGGGGCGCATTCCACGAGCAGTACTTC
TRBV5-1	TRBJ2-5	NA	NA	12	CASSLARETQYF	TGCGCCAGCAGCTTGGCGCGCGAGACCCAGTACTTC
TRBV24-1	TRBJ2-5	NA	NA	16	CATSDTRPGREETQYF	TGTGCCACCAGTGATACCCGCCCGGGAAGGGAGGAGACCCAGTACTTC
TRBV6-5	TRBJ2-3	TRBD2	NA	15	CASSLSGSMTDTQYF	TGTGCCAGCAGTCTAAGCGGGAGTATGACAGATACGCAGTATTTT
TRBV18	TRBJ1-1	NA	NA	14	CASSSFQGTYEAFF	TGTGCCAGCTCATCCTTCCAGGGTACTTACGAAGCTTTCTTT
TRBV3-1/TRBV3-2	TRBJ1-1	NA	NA	14	CASSQVLVDTEAFF	TGTGCCAGCAGCCAGGTATTGGTGGACACTGAAGCTTTCTTT
TRBV12-3/TRBV12-4	TRBJ1-1	NA	NA	12	CASSFSGTEAFF	TGTGCCAGCAGTTTCTCGGGGACTGAAGCTTTCTTT
TRBV10-3	TRBJ1-5	NA	NA	13	CAIGGQNNQPQHF	TGTGCCATCGGAGGGCAGAATAATCAGCCCCAGCATTTT
TRBV5-6	TRBJ1-2	NA	NA	13	CASSRGSNYGYTF	TGTGCCAGCAGCCGCGGATCTAACTATGGCTACACCTTC
TRBV11-2	TRBJ2-5	TRBD1	NA	14	CASSRKGTGETQYF	TGTGCCAGCAGCAGGAAGGGGACAGGAGAGACCCAGTACTTC
TRBV3-1/TRBV3-2	TRBJ2-2	NA	NA	17	CASSPSRTVRYTGELFF	TGTGCCAGCAGCCCCTCTCGGACGGTCAGGTACACCGGGGAGCTGTTTTTT
TRBV27	TRBJ1-2	NA	NA	16	CASSKTGGLSSYGYTF	TGTGCCAGCTCAAAAACGGGGGGATTGAGCTCCTACGGCTACACCTTC
TRBV7-8	TRBJ2-5	TRBD2	few	15	CASSLGLAGGETQYF	TGTGCCAGCAGCTTGGGACTAGCGGGGGGGGAGACCCAGTACTTC
TRBV6-5	TRBJ2-3	NA	NA	13	CASSLAPSDTQYF	TGTGCCAGCAGTTTGGCCCCTTCAGATACGCAGTATTTT
TRBV30	TRBJ1-1	NA	NA	13	CAWRHRVNTEAFF	TGTGCCTGGAGACACCGAGTGAACACTGAAGCTTTCTTT
TRBV7-2	TRBJ1-2	TRBD1	once	15	CASSLRAGGNYGYTF	TGTGCCAGCAGCTTACGTGCAGGGGGCAATTATGGCTACACCTTC
TRBV30	TRBJ2-7	NA	NA	13	CAWSIGGPYEQYF	TGTGCCTGGAGCATTGGGGGACCCTACGAGCAGTACTTC
TRBV5-1	TRBJ2-2	NA	NA	16	CASSLTSDSNTGELFF	TGCGCCAGCAGCTTAACCAGCGACTCGAACACCGGGGAGCTGTTTTTT
TRBV9	TRBJ2-1	NA	NA	14	CASSVAVRGNEQFF	TGTGCCAGCAGCGTAGCCGTCAGGGGCAATGAGCAGTTCTTC